This TCR beta chain was observed in a study of T cells after posttransplantation cyclophosphamide. Notes on the study in general: Donor-recipient repertoire similarity was low at 1-2 months, rising over year one. Skin or GI-infiltrating T cells shared few TRB sequences with blood. After PTCy, TRB diversity resembled that of CNI/methotrexate controls.

Assay: immunoSEQ multiplex PCR; the TCRdb copy retains only in-frame clones and omits some. Sampling found over 30,000 clones, none seen once. Peripheral blood was collected from the related graft donor on the marrow donation day. The CDR3 sequence is 15 residues long. Germline V lookup: CDR1 MRHNA, CDR2 SNTAGT. Trimming removed 2 bases from V and 0 bases from J, with 8 bases in between. In this sample, this clone turned up many times. Its specificity is not known. V gene TRBV6-4 combines with J gene TRBJ2-1; D possibly corresponds to TRBD2 (6 bases). Sequenced sample: PBMCs. This clonotype originated in a woman between 50 and 59 years old in good health and a related stem cell transplant donor. CDR3 bases: TGTGCCAGCAGTGACGGGGGGAGCTCCTACAATGAGCAGTTCTTC. Its translation is CASSDGGSSYNEQFF.